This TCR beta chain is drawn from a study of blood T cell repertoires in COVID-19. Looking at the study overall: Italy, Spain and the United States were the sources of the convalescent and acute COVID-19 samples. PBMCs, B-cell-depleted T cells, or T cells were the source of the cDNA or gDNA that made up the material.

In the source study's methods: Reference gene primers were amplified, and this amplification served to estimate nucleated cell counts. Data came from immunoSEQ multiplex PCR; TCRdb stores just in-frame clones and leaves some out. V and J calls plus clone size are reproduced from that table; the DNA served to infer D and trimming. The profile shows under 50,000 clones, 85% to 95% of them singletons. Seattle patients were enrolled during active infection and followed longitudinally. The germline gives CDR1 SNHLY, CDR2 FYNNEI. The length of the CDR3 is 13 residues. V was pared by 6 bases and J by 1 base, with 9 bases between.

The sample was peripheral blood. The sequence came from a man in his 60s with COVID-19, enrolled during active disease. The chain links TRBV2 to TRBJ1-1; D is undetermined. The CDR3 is CASRFGENTEAFF. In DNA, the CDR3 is TGTGCCAGCAGATTCGGGGAGAACACTGAAGCTTTCTTT.